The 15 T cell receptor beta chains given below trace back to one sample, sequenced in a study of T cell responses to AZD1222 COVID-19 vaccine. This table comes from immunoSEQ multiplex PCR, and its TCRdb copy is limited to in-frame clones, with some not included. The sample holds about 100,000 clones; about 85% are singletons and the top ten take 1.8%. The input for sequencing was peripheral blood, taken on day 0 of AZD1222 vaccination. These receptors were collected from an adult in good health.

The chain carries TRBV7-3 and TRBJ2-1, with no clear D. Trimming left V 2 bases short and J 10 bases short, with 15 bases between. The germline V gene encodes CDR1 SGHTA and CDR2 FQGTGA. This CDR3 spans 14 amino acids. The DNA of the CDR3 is TGTGCCAGCAGCTTATCTGGCCGGCCTGAGGAGCAGTTCTTC. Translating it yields CASSLSGRPEEQFF.

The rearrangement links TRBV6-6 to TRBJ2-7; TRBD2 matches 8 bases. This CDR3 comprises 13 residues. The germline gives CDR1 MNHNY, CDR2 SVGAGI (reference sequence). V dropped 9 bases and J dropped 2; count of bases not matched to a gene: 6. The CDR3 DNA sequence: TGTGCCAGTCGACTAGCGAATCCCTACGAGCAGTACTTC. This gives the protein CASRLANPYEQYF.

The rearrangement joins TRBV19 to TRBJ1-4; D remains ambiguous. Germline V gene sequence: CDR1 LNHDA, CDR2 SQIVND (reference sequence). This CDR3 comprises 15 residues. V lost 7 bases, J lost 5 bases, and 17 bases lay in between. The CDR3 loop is CASTPHDGTNEKLFF. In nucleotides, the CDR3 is TGTGCCAGTACCCCCCACGACGGAACCAATGAAAAACTGTTTTTT.

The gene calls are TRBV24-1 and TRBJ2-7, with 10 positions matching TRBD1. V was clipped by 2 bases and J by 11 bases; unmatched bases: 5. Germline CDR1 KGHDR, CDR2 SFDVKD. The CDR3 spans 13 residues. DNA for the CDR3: TGTGCCACCAGTGATTCGATTGGGACAGGGGAGTACTTC. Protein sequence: CATSDSIGTGEYF.

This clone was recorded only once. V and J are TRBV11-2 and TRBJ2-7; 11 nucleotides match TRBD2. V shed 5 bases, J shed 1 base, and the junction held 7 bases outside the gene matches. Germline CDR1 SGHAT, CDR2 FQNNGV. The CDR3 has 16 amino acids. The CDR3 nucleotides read TGTGCCAGCAGCATCCAACTAGCGGGAGCATCCTACGAGCAGTACTTC. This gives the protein CASSIQLAGASYEQYF.

The CDR3 loop is CASSLLEGTYEQYF. CDR3 sequence (DNA): TGCGCCAGCAGCTTGTTGGAGGGGACCTACGAGCAGTACTTC. This rearrangement joins TRBV5-1 to TRBJ2-7, with a tentative D call TRBD2 (6 bases). The CDR3 is made up of 14 amino acids. Trimming pared 1 base from V and 2 bases from J, leaving 10 bases between. Germline V gene sequence: CDR1 SGHRS, CDR2 YFSETQ.

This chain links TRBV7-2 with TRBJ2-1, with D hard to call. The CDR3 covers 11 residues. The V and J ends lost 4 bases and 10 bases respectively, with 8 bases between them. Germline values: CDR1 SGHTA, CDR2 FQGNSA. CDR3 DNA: TGTGCCAGCAGCTCGCCCTGGGAGCAGTTCTTC. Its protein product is CASSSPWEQFF.

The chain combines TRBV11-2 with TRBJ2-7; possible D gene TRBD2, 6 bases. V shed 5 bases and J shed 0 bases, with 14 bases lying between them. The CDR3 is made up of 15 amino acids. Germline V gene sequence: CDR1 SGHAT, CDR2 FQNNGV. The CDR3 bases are TGTGCCAGCAGCCTGTACGGGAGCCACTCCTACGAGCAGTACTTC. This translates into CASSLYGSHSYEQYF.

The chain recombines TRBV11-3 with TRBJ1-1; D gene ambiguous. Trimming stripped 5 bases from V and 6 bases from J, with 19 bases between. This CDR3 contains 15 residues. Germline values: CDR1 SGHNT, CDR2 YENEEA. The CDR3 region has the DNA TGTGCCAGCAGCCAACCCTCAGAAGGACTCCCTGAAGCTTTCTTT. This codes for CASSQPSEGLPEAFF.

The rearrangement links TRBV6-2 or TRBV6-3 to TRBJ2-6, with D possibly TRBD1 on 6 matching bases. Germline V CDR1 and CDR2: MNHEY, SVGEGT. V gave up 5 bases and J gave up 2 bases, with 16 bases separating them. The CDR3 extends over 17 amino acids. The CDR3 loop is CASSPPIGGTGANVLTF. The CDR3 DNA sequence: TGTGCCAGCAGTCCCCCAATAGGGGGTACTGGGGCCAACGTCCTGACTTTC.

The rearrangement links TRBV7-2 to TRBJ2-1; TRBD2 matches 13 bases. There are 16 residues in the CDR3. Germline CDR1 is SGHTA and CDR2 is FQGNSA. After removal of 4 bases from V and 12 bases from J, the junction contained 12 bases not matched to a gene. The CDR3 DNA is TGTGCCAGCAGCTCGCGGACTAGCGGGGGCGACCCGGCGCAGTTCTTC. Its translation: CASSSRTSGGDPAQFF.

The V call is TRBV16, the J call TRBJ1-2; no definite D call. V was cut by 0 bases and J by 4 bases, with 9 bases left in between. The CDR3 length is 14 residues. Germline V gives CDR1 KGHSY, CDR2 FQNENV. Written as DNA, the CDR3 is TGTGCCAGCAGCCAATCGGGGTCAGGCTATGGCTACACCTTC. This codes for CASSQSGSGYGYTF. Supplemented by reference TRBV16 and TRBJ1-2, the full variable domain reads GEEVAQTPKHLVRGEGQKAKLYCAPIKGHSYVFWYQQVLKNEFKFLISFQNENVFDETGMPKERFSAKCLPNSPCSLEIQATKLEDSAVYFCASSQSGSGYGYTFGSGTRLTVV.

CDR3 protein: CASSEQGFNTGELFF. CDR3 coding DNA: TGTGCCAGCAGTGAACAGGGATTCAACACCGGGGAGCTGTTTTTT. The chain uses TRBV2 and TRBJ2-2, with a weak D call TRBD1 (5 bases). CDR1 and CDR2 (germline): SNHLY, FYNNEI. Between the trimmed V and J ends, which lost 2 bases and 2 bases, there was a span of 9 bases. CDR3 length: 15 residues.

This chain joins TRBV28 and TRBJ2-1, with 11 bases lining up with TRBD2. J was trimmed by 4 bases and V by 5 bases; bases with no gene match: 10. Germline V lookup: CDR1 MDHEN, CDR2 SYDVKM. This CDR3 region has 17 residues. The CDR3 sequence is CASSPRIAGGLYNEQFF. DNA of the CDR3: TGTGCCAGCAGTCCAAGGATAGCGGGAGGGTTGTACAATGAGCAGTTCTTC.

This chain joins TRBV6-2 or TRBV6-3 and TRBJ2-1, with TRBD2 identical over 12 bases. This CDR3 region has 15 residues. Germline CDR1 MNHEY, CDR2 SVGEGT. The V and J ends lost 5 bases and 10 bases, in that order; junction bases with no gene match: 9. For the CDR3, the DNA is TGTGCCAGCAGTACGAGACTAGCGGGAGCGGACGAGCAGTTCTTC. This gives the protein CASSTRLAGADEQFF.